The 17 T cell receptor beta chains in this list originate from one sample, sequenced in a study of blood T cell repertoires in COVID-19 (dated by TCRdb to 2019 to 2021). Preparation of the library involved the immunoSEQ multiplex PCR assay. TCRdb took over this immuneACCESS table, retaining in-frame rearrangements with V and J assigned. Such tables are incomplete; in checked studies, under half of the missing clones stem from an unresolved V gene, and the remainder is unexplained. The sample table records over 70,000 clones; over 75% of these occur just once. The ten largest clones represent about 3.9% of the sample. The material sequenced was peripheral blood. These receptors were obtained from a woman aged 60-75 years with acute or convalescent COVID-19.

The rearrangement uses TRBV14 and TRBJ1-2; TRBD1 matches 10 bases. V shed 0 bases, J shed 2 bases, and the junction held 3 bases outside the gene matches. Germline loops: CDR1 SGHDN, CDR2 FVKESK. This CDR3 has 16 residues. The CDR3 protein is CASSQDRQGANYGYTF. The CDR3 DNA is TGTGCCAGCAGCCAAGATCGACAGGGGGCCAACTATGGCTACACCTTC.

The chain couples TRBV3-1 (or the pseudogene TRBV3-2) to TRBJ2-1; D not certain. The ends were cut back, 3 bases at V and 7 bases at J, with 4 bases in the middle. Per germline, CDR1 LGHDT and CDR2 YNNKEL (reference sequence). The CDR3 consists of 11 residues. CDR3 DNA sequence: TGTGCCAGCAGCCATATAAATGAGCAGTTCTTC. The encoded protein is CASSHINEQFF.

The CDR3 bases are TGTGCCAGCAGCCCCTGGGGAGCGGGAGTATCCCACAATGAGCAGTTCTTC. Protein: CASSPWGAGVSHNEQFF. The rearrangement uses TRBV11-2 and TRBJ2-1; 8 bases are shared with TRBD2. Looked up from germline, CDR1 is SGHAT and CDR2 is FQNNGV. Trimming removed 5 bases from V and 5 bases from J; junction bases left unmatched: 14. The CDR3 totals 17 residues.

V is TRBV5-1 and J is TRBJ1-6, with TRBD1 as a possible D gene (6 bases). V was trimmed by 0 bases and J by 7 bases, leaving 20 bases between them. Per germline, CDR1 SGHRS and CDR2 YFSETQ. This CDR3 has 18 amino acids. The DNA of the CDR3 is TGCGCCAGCAGCTTGGTTCCCTCAGGGGATGGGTGGAATTCACCCCTCCACTTT. Translation gives CASSLVPSGDGWNSPLHF.

CDR3 region: CASSITTNSPLHF. CDR3 DNA: TGTGCCAGCAGCATAACAACCAATTCACCCCTCCACTTT. The V and J genes are TRBV11-3 and TRBJ1-6; D is uncertain. CDR3 size: 13 residues. Trimming cost V 5 bases and J 7 bases, with 9 bases left between them. CDR1 is SGHNT and CDR2 is YENEEA in the germline V gene. Based on the CDR3 plus reference TRBV11-3 and TRBJ1-6, the full variable domain is EAGVVQSPRYKIIEKKQPVAFWCNPISGHNTLYWYLQNLGQGPELLIRYENEEAVDDSQLPKDRFSAERLKGVDSTLKIQPAELGDSAVYLCASSITTNSPLHFGNGTRLTVT.

The chain joins TRBV5-6 to TRBJ2-7; D is perhaps TRBD2 (5 bases). CDR3 size: 13 residues. V was cut by 0 bases and J by 4 bases, with 8 bases left in between. Germline lookup yields CDR1 SGHDT and CDR2 YYEEEE. The chain's CDR3 is CASSLAGFYEQYF. The CDR3 DNA follows: TGTGCCAGCAGCTTGGCGGGATTTTACGAGCAGTACTTC.

V and J are TRBV6-5 and TRBJ1-4; no definite D call. Trimming took off 6 bases at V and 7 bases at J, with 12 bases between the two ends. The CDR3 covers 13 residues. Germline values: CDR1 MNHEY, CDR2 SVGAGI. DNA for the CDR3: TGTGCCAGCAGCGGAGGTTGGGGTGAAAAACTGTTTTTT. Amino acid sequence: CASSGGWGEKLFF.

The chain employs TRBV5-8 and TRBJ1-1, with D possibly being TRBD1 (5 bases). Per germline, CDR1 SGHTS and CDR2 YDEGEE. The V end lost 0 bases, the J end lost 0 bases, and 9 bases lay between the germline ends. The CDR3 runs to 15 residues. The chain's CDR3 is CASSLGGVMNTEAFF. The CDR3 DNA follows: TGTGCCAGCAGCTTGGGGGGCGTAATGAACACTGAAGCTTTCTTT.

The V call is TRBV5-4, the J call TRBJ1-2, with D perhaps TRBD1 (5 bases). Germline V gene lookup returns CDR1 SGHNT and CDR2 YYREEE (reference sequence). This CDR3 contains 17 residues. The V gene lost 0 bases and the J gene lost 7 bases, with 22 bases spanning the gap. CDR3 loop: CASSLGGQGGYLTGYTF. The DNA for the CDR3 is TGTGCCAGCAGCTTGGGGGGCCAAGGAGGGTACCTTACTGGCTACACCTTC.

This chain joins TRBV9 and TRBJ2-1; D perhaps matches TRBD2 (7 bases). Between the trimmed V and J ends, which lost 2 bases and 1 base, there was a span of 19 bases. Per the germline V gene, CDR1 is SGDLS and CDR2 is YYNGEE. The CDR3 covers 18 residues. In DNA form, the CDR3 reads TGTGCCAGCAGCGTCTCCGTGGGGGGGCGACTTTCCTACAATGAGCAGTTCTTC. Translating it yields CASSVSVGGRLSYNEQFF.

The chain uses TRBV6-6 and TRBJ2-1; D remains ambiguous. V was clipped by 2 bases and J by 8 bases, with 10 bases between them. In germline, CDR1 is MNHNY, CDR2 SVGAGI (reference sequence). The CDR3 length is 13 residues. CDR3 sequence reads: CASSYPPSDEQFF. Written as DNA, the CDR3 is TGTGCCAGCAGTTACCCTCCGAGCGATGAGCAGTTCTTC.

The CDR3 coding sequence is TGCGCCAGCAGCCCCAGCAGCTTGCAACAGGGCACTGAAGCTTTCTTT. As protein: CASSPSSLQQGTEAFF. The gene calls are TRBV5-1 and TRBJ1-1; weak D call: TRBD1 (6 bases). The ends were cut back, 4 bases at V and 4 bases at J, with 20 bases in the middle. The CDR3 length is 16 residues. CDR1 is SGHRS, CDR2 YFSETQ, per germline.

DNA for the CDR3: TGTGCCAGCAGCACCCGACAGGGGGATAATCCGTACTTC. Translation gives CASSTRQGDNPYF. The chain carries TRBV5-5 and TRBJ2-7; 9 nucleotides agree with TRBD1. V trimming: 4 bases; J trimming: 12 bases; junction bases outside the gene matches: 11. Germline CDR1 reads SGHKS; CDR2 reads YYEKEE (reference sequence). This CDR3 is 13 amino acids long.

The chain uses TRBV12-3 or TRBV12-4 and TRBJ2-7; D is unclear. The CDR3 totals 13 residues. V was pared by 1 base and J by 0 bases, with 4 bases between. The CDR3 nucleotides read TGTGCCAGCAGTTTAGACTTCTCCTACGAGCAGTACTTC. Protein: CASSLDFSYEQYF.

The chain employs TRBV24-1 and TRBJ2-1, with 8 nucleotides matching TRBD2. CDR1 KGHDR and CDR2 SFDVKD come from the germline V gene. V shed 4 bases and J 4 bases; nucleotides not matched to a gene: 8. The CDR3 totals 16 residues. The CDR3 here is CATSDPKRETYNEQFF. The CDR3 nucleotides are TGTGCCACCAGTGACCCCAAGCGGGAGACGTACAATGAGCAGTTCTTC.

This sequence joins TRBV2 and TRBJ2-1; tentative D call: TRBD2 (6 bases). This CDR3 spans 13 amino acids. V shed 6 bases and J shed 6 bases, with 12 bases lying between them. Germline CDR1 reads SNHLY; CDR2 reads FYNNEI. DNA of the CDR3: TGTGCCAGCAGCCGGGACTCCGTCAATGAGCAGTTCTTC. It translates to CASSRDSVNEQFF.

The genes are TRBV28 and TRBJ1-5, with D tentatively TRBD1 (6 bases). CDR1 MDHEN and CDR2 SYDVKM come from the germline V gene. The length of the CDR3 is 16 residues. V was trimmed by 4 bases and J by 0 bases, leaving 13 bases between them. The CDR3 nucleotides are TGTGCCAGCAGTTCTTGGACAGCATATAGCAATCAGCCCCAGCATTTT. Protein: CASSSWTAYSNQPQHF.